The 9 T cell receptor beta chains reported below all come from one sample, sequenced in a study of blood T cell repertoires in COVID-19. This table comes from immunoSEQ multiplex PCR, and its TCRdb copy is limited to in-frame clones, with some not included. The repertoire holds around 200,000 clones, with over 80% as singletons. Sample: peripheral blood. The receptors were sampled from a woman younger than 45 with COVID-19, enrolled during active disease.

This chain joins TRBV5-4 and TRBJ1-1; D remains unclear. The V gene lost 4 bases and the J gene lost 11 bases, with 15 bases spanning the gap. Germline V gene sequence: CDR1 SGHNT, CDR2 YYREEE (reference sequence). This CDR3 has 12 amino acids. The CDR3 DNA is TGTGCCAGCAGCCCGGCGGGCGACTGGGCTTTCTTT. Amino acid sequence: CASSPAGDWAFF.

This clone was seen a few times. The chain has TRBV25-1 and TRBJ2-3; a possible D gene is TRBD2 (5 bases). The germline CDR1 and CDR2 sequences are MGHDK and SYGVNS. V was shortened by 4 bases and J by 5 bases, with 16 bases between the two germline ends. The CDR3 has 15 residues. The CDR3 reads CASSGGAERGDTQYF. CDR3 sequence (DNA): TGTGCCAGCAGTGGAGGAGCGGAACGGGGAGATACGCAGTATTTT. The whole variable domain, remainder taken from reference TRBV25-1 and TRBJ2-3, is EADIYQTPRYLVIGTGKKITLECSQTMGHDKMYWYQQDPGMELHLIHYSYGVNSTEKGDLSSESTVSRIRTEHFPLTLESARPSHTSQYLCASSGGAERGDTQYFGPGTRLTVL.

V is TRBV30 and J is TRBJ1-1; D is possibly TRBD1 (5 bases). V lost 2 bases to trimming and J lost 10 bases, with 17 bases between them. The CDR3 totals 13 residues. Germline lookup yields CDR1 GTSNPN and CDR2 SVGIG (reference sequence). CDR3 in DNA: TGTGCCTGGAGTTGGACTGCCCGGGGGGGAGCTTTCTTT. This sequence encodes CAWSWTARGGAFF.

V is TRBV3-1 (or the pseudogene TRBV3-2) and J is TRBJ2-1, with D perhaps matching TRBD2 (7 bases). This CDR3 contains 16 residues. Looked up from germline, CDR1 is LGHDT and CDR2 is YNNKEL (reference sequence). The V end lost 0 bases, the J end lost 7 bases, and 16 bases lay between the germline ends. CDR3 sequence reads: CASSQDRGGARNEQFF. Here the CDR3 DNA reads TGTGCCAGCAGCCAAGACCGAGGGGGGGCGCGAAATGAGCAGTTCTTC.

This clone was seen more than once but under ten times. This chain links TRBV18 with TRBJ2-2, with 7 bases fitting TRBD1. This CDR3 contains 16 residues. Germline CDR1 reads KGHSH; CDR2 reads LQKENI. V dropped 6 bases and J dropped 5; count of bases not matched to a gene: 12. CDR3 in DNA: TGTGCCAGCTCCCCCTTGGCCACAGGGGAGACCGGGGAGCTGTTTTTT. It is translated as CASSPLATGETGELFF.

V usage is TRBV4-2 and J usage is TRBJ2-1; D is uncertain. The germline V gene encodes CDR1 LGHNA and CDR2 YNFKEQ. The V end lost 1 base, the J end lost 2 bases, and 9 bases lay between the germline ends. The CDR3 contains 15 residues. The chain's CDR3 is CASSQGLEPYNEQFF. CDR3 nucleotide sequence: TGTGCCAGCAGCCAAGGACTGGAACCCTACAATGAGCAGTTCTTC.

The chain carries TRBV11-3 and TRBJ2-2; 9 bases fit TRBD1. The V segment lost 1 base and the J segment 3 bases; nucleotides outside the gene matches: 0. The CDR3 is 15 residues long. The germline V gene has CDR1 SGHNT and CDR2 YENEEA. The CDR3 region is CASSLGQGDTGELFF. CDR3 coding DNA: TGTGCCAGCAGCTTAGGACAGGGGGACACCGGGGAGCTGTTTTTT.

This clone was seen a few times. The chain recombines TRBV10-3 with TRBJ1-6; D uncertain. CDR1 is ENHRY and CDR2 is SYGVKD in the germline V gene. The V end lost 2 bases, the J end lost 9 bases, and 5 bases lay between the germline ends. The CDR3 loop spans 12 amino acids. CDR3 sequence reads: CAISEDFSPLHF. CDR3 nucleotides: TGTGCCATCAGTGAGGACTTTTCACCCCTCCACTTT.

V is TRBV7-7 and J is TRBJ2-5, with D maybe TRBD2 (5 bases). Per the germline V gene, CDR1 is SSHAT and CDR2 is FNYEAQ (reference sequence). The CDR3 covers 13 residues. V was shortened by 5 bases and J by 0 bases, with 7 bases between the two germline ends. CDR3 sequence (DNA): TGTGCCAGCAGCACGGGAAACCAAGAGACCCAGTACTTC. This encodes CASSTGNQETQYF.